The next 13 T cell receptor beta chains were all read from a single sample in a study of CD8 T cells in Susac syndrome. When the RNA was reverse transcribed, random hexamers were used with an input of about 0.5 to 1 ug. TCRdb ran MiXCR on the immunoSEQ multiplex PCR reads and lists one entry per CDR3 protein. The sample lists about 120,000 distinct CDR3 sequences, roughly 94% seen once, with approximately 0.12% in the top ten. Specimen: CD4+ T cells from PBMCs. The source is a human donor with multiple sclerosis.

This CDR3 reads CASSERAGKETQYF. The CDR3 DNA reads as TGTGCCAGCAGTGAAAGGGCAGGGAAAGAGACCCAGTACTTC. The V gene is TRBV2, the J gene TRBJ2-5; the D gene is possibly TRBD1 (5 bases). The V gene lost 2 bases and the J gene lost 3 bases, with 10 bases spanning the gap. Per the germline V gene, CDR1 is SNHLY and CDR2 is FYNNEI. This CDR3 contains 14 residues. Looking up the rest from reference TRBV2 and TRBJ2-5 gives the full variable domain: EPEVTQTPSHQVTQMGQEVILRCVPISNHLYFYWYRQILGQKVEFLVSFYNNEISEKSEIFDDQFSVERPDGSNFTLKIRSTKLEDSAMYFCASSERAGKETQYFGPGTRLLVL.

The chain uses TRBV12-3 or TRBV12-4 and TRBJ2-4; D may match TRBD1 or TRBD2 (5 bases each). V was cut by 5 bases and J by 8 bases, with 10 bases left in between. The CDR3 is 12 residues long. This CDR3 reads CASSIRDHIQYF. The CDR3, as DNA: TGTGCCAGCAGTATCCGGGACCACATTCAGTACTTC.

This rearrangement joins TRBV5-1 to TRBJ2-1; TRBD2 agrees at 8 bases. Germline trimming cut 6 bases from V and 3 bases from J; bases unmatched to any gene: 5. Germline V gene lookup returns CDR1 SGHRS and CDR2 YFSETQ. The CDR3 loop spans 14 amino acids. The CDR3 spells CASKLADGYNEQFF. The CDR3 nucleotides read TGCGCCAGCAAACTAGCGGACGGCTACAATGAGCAGTTCTTC.

V gene TRBV6-1 combines with J gene TRBJ1-1; D not resolved. Trimming removed 2 bases at V and 4 bases at J, with 5 bases between. The germline CDR1 and CDR2 sequences are MNHNS and SASEGT. The CDR3 spans 12 residues. CDR3 residues: CASSEFATEAFF. The CDR3 DNA sequence: TGTGCCAGCAGTGAATTCGCCACTGAAGCTTTCTTT.

V is TRBV7-2 and J is TRBJ2-7, with TRBD2 matching over 8 bases. The germline gives CDR1 SGHTA, CDR2 FQGNSA. The CDR3 covers 15 residues. J was trimmed by 0 bases and V by 5 bases; bases with no gene match: 6. CDR3 nucleotides: TGTGCCAGCAGCCAAGACGGGGGGGCCTCCTACGAGCAGTACTTC. It translates to CASSQDGGASYEQYF.

The V gene is TRBV2, the J gene TRBJ2-7; 9 nucleotides match TRBD1. The CDR3 totals 17 residues. V was pared by 9 bases and J by 2 bases, with 17 bases of the junction left unmatched. Germline-derived CDR1 and CDR2 are SNHLY and FYNNEI. The CDR3 DNA sequence: TGTGCCAGTAAGTTACAGGGGGCTCTCCCACTGGCCTACGAGCAGTACTTC. Its translation: CASKLQGALPLAYEQYF.

The chain employs TRBV19 and TRBJ2-6; 10 bases agree with TRBD1. There are 16 residues in the CDR3. Germline CDR1 and CDR2: LNHDA and SQIVND (reference sequence). V lost 9 bases and J lost 4; bases outside the gene matches: 9. The CDR3 DNA sequence: TGTGCCAGCGGGACAGGGGCCCCTCTGGGGGCCAACGTCCTGACTTTC. Translating it yields CASGTGAPLGANVLTF.

The gene calls are TRBV3-1 and TRBJ1-2; a possible D gene is TRBD1 (5 bases). The CDR3 extends over 18 amino acids. Germline lookup yields CDR1 LGHDT and CDR2 YNNKEL (reference sequence). With 3 bases removed from V and 4 bases from J, the gap between germline ends came to 24 bases. The CDR3 spells CASSQGPRGPSGRYGYTF. In DNA, the CDR3 is TGTGCCAGCAGCCAGGGACCGCGGGGACCGTCCGGACGCTATGGCTACACCTTC.

The chain links TRBV12-3 or TRBV12-4 to TRBJ1-2; 7 positions match TRBD1. The CDR3 sequence is 14 residues long. J was trimmed by 1 base and V by 5 bases; bases with no gene match: 4. The CDR3 sequence is CASSPDRNNYGYTF. CDR3 sequence (DNA): TGTGCCAGCAGTCCGGACAGGAATAACTATGGCTACACCTTC.

The chain recombines TRBV20-1 with TRBJ1-1; 7 bases fit TRBD1. Germline values: CDR1 DFQATT, CDR2 SNEGSKA (reference sequence). The CDR3 runs to 13 residues. The J segment lost 1 base and the V segment lost 3 bases, leaving 2 bases of the junction unmatched. This CDR3 is CSARGQTNTEAFF. CDR3 DNA: TGCAGTGCTAGGGGACAGACGAACACTGAAGCTTTCTTT.

The V and J genes are TRBV6-2 or TRBV6-3 and TRBJ1-1, with no clear D. CDR1 MNHEY and CDR2 SVGEGT come from the germline V gene. The V gene lost 8 bases and the J gene lost 4 bases, with 14 bases spanning the gap. The CDR3 length is 13 residues. CDR3 sequence: CASDSSLLTEAFF. The CDR3, as DNA: TGTGCCAGCGACTCGAGCCTCCTCACTGAAGCTTTCTTT.

V is TRBV30 and J is TRBJ1-1; D not certain. V lost 1 base, J lost 6 bases, and 9 bases lay in between. The germline gives CDR1 GTSNPN, CDR2 SVGIG (reference sequence). The CDR3 loop spans 12 amino acids. The CDR3 DNA reads TGTGCCTGGAGTGGCACACGGCCTGAAGCTTTCTTT. Residues: CAWSGTRPEAFF.

This chain uses TRBV30 with TRBJ2-5; D tentatively fits TRBD1 or TRBD2 (5 bases each). Per the germline V gene, CDR1 is GTSNPN and CDR2 is SVGIG (reference sequence). The CDR3 totals 15 residues. Deletions cut 4 bases from V and 1 base from J, with 16 bases between. The CDR3 protein is CAWILTGTGQETQYF. CDR3 nucleotide sequence: TGTGCCTGGATCCTCACCGGGACGGGCCAAGAGACCCAGTACTTC.